This T cell receptor beta chain comes out of a study of blood T cell repertoires in COVID-19. Overall study: The origin of the acute and convalescent COVID-19 samples was the United States, Italy and Spain. In each case, the material was cDNA or gDNA derived from T cells, B-cell-depleted T cells, or PBMCs.

In the source study's methods: Researchers report that nucleated cell counts were estimated from reference gene primer amplification. Sequencing used immunoSEQ multiplex PCR; TCRdb keeps in-frame clones, though not all of them. D and trimming were read from the DNA, whereas the V and J calls and clone size are those reported in that table. The sample has under 150,000 clones, 80% to 90% seen once. The CDR3 has 12 amino acids. CDR1 is SGHRS, CDR2 YFSETQ, per germline. The V end was cut by 0 bases, the J end by 5 bases, with 6 bases between. Sequencing was carried out using peripheral blood. The clonotype was recovered from a human donor with acute or convalescent COVID-19. The donor label of this sample is uncertain. V gene TRBV5-1 combines with J gene TRBJ2-7, with unresolved D. The CDR3 DNA is TGCGCCAGCAGCTTGGGGCCCCACGAGCAGTACTTC. Its protein product is CASSLGPHEQYF.